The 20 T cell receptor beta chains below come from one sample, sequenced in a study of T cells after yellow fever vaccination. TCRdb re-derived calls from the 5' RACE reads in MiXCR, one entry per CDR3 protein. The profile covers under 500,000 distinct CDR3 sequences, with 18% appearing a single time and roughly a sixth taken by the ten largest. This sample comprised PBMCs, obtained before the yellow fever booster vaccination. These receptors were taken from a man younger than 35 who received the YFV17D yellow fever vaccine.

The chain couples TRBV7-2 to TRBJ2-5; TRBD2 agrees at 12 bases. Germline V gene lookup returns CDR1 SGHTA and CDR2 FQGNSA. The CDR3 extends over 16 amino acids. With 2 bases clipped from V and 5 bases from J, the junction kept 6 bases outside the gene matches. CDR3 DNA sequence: TGTGCCAGCAGCTTAAGACTAGCGGGGGACGGGGAGACCCAGTACTTC. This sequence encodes CASSLRLAGDGETQYF.

The CDR3 protein is CASRQQGSATEAFF. The CDR3 DNA is TGTGCCAGCAGACAACAGGGGAGCGCCACTGAAGCTTTCTTT. The chain employs TRBV6-4 and TRBJ1-1; 7 bases map to TRBD1. Germline values: CDR1 MRHNA, CDR2 SNTAGT. The CDR3 totals 14 residues. V shed 6 bases and J 4 bases; nucleotides not matched to a gene: 8.

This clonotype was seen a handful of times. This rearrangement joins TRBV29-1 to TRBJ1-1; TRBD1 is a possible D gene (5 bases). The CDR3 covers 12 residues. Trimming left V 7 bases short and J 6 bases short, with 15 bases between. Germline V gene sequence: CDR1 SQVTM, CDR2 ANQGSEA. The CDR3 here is CSGQSIYPEAFF. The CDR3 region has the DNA TGCAGCGGACAGTCGATTTACCCTGAAGCTTTCTTT.

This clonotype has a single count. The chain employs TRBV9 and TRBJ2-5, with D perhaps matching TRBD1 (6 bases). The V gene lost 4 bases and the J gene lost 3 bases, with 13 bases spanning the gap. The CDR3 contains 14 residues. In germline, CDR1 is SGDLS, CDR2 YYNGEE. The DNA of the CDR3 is TGTGCCAGCAGCTCTCGGACAGCGGAAGAGACCCAGTACTTC. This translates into CASSSRTAEETQYF.

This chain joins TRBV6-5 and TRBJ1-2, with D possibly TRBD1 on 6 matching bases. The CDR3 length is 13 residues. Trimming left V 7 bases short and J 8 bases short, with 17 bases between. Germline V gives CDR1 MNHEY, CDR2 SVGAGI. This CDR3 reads CASKVGGTGGYTF. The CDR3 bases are TGTGCCAGCAAAGTAGGGGGGACGGGCGGCTACACCTTC.

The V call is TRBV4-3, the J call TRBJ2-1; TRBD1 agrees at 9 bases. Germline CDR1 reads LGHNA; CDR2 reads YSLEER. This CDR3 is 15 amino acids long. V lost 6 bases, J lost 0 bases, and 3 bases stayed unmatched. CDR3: CASRSDRGSYNEQFF. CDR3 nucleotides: TGCGCCAGCAGGTCGGACAGGGGCTCCTACAATGAGCAGTTCTTC.

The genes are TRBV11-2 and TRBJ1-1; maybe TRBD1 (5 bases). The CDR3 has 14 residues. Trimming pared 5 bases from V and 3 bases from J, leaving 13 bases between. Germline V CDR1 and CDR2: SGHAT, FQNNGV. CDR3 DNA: TGTGCCAGCAGCCCCGGGACGGCCTACACTGAAGCTTTCTTT. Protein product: CASSPGTAYTEAFF.

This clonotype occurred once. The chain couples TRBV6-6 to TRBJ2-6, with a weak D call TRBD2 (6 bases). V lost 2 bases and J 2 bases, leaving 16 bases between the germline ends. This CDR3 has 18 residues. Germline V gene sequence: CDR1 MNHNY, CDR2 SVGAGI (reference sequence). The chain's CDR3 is CASSYPSAGRTGANVLTF. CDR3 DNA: TGTGCCAGCAGTTACCCATCGGCAGGGAGGACTGGGGCCAACGTCCTGACTTTC.

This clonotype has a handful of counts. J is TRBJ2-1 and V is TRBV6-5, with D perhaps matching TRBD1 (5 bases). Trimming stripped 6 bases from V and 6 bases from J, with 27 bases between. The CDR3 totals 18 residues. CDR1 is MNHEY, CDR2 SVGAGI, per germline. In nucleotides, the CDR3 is TGTGCCAGCAGCCCCTCTGCCCGTGCGCTAGGGGTAGGCAATGAGCAGTTCTTC. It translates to CASSPSARALGVGNEQFF.

For the CDR3, the DNA is TGCGCCAGCAGCCAAGACGGGGGATACCTTTACGGCTACACCTTC. Residues: CASSQDGGYLYGYTF. The V gene is TRBV4-3, the J gene TRBJ1-2; perhaps TRBD1 as D (5 bases). There are 15 residues in the CDR3. Germline lookup yields CDR1 LGHNA and CDR2 YSLEER. Trimming shortened V by 0 bases and J by 8 bases, and 16 bases separated the two germline ends.

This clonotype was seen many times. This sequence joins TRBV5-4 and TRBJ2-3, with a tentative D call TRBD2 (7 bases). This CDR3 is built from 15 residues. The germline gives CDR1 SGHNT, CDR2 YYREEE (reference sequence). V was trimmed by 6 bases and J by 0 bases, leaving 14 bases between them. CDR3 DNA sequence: TGTGCCAGCACGAGGGGGGGACCTAGCACAGATACGCAGTATTTT. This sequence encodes CASTRGGPSTDTQYF.

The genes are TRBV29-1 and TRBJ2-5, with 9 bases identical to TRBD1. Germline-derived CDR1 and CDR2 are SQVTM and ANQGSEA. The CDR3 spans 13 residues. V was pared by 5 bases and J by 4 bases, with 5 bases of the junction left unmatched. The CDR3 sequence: CSVRGQGRETQYF. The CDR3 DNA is TGCAGCGTTAGAGGACAGGGGAGAGAGACCCAGTACTTC.

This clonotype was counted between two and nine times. CDR3 coding DNA: TGTGCCAGCAGAAGACAGGGATATCAGCCCCAGCATTTT. Translated, it gives CASRRQGYQPQHF. The chain couples TRBV12-3 or TRBV12-4 to TRBJ1-5, with 7 bases that match TRBD1. CDR3 length equals 13 residues. V was pared by 6 bases and J by 5 bases, with 4 bases of the junction left unmatched.

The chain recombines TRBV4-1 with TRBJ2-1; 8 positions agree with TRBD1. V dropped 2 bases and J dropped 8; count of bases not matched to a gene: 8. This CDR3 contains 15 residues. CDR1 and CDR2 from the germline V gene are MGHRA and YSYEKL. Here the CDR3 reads CASSQPRTGLHEQFF. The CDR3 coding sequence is TGCGCCAGCAGCCAACCCCGGACAGGGTTACATGAGCAGTTCTTC.

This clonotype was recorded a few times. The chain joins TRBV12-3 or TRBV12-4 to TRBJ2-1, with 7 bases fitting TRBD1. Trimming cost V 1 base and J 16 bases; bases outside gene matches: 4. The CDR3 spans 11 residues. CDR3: CASSLEGALFF. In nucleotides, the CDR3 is TGTGCCAGCAGTTTAGAGGGGGCGCTTTTCTTC.

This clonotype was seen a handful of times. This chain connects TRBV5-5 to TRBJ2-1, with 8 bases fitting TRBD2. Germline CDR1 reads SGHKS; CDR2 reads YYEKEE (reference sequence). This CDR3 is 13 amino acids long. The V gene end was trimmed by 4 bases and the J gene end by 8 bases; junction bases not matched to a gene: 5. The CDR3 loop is CASSPGLAYEQFF. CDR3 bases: TGTGCCAGCAGCCCCGGACTAGCTTATGAGCAGTTCTTC. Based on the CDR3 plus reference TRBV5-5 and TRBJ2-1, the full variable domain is DAGVTQSPTHLIKTRGQQVTLRCSPISGHKSVSWYQQVLGQGPQFIFQYYEKEERGRGNFPDRFSARQFPNYSSELNVNALLLGDSALYLCASSPGLAYEQFFGPGTRLTVL.

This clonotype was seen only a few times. CDR3 DNA sequence: TGCGCCAGCAGGGACAGGGAGGGTTTGGACACTGAAGCTTTCTTT. Its translation: CASRDREGLDTEAFF. The rearrangement joins TRBV4-1 to TRBJ1-1; 8 bases are a match to TRBD1. The CDR3 has 15 residues. Looked up from germline, CDR1 is MGHRA and CDR2 is YSYEKL. The V gene end was trimmed by 6 bases and the J gene end by 3 bases; junction bases not matched to a gene: 9.

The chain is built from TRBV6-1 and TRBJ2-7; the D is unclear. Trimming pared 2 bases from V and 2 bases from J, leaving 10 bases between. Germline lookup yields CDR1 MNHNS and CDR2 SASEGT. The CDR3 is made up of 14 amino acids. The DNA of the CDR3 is TGTGCCAGCAGTGAATCGCTCCGACCCTACGAGCAGTACTTC. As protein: CASSESLRPYEQYF.

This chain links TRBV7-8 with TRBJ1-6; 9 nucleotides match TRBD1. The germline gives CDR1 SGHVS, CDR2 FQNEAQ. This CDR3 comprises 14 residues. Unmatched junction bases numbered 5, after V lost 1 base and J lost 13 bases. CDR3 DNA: TGTGCCAGCAGCTTAGACAGGGGGCGAAAGCCCCTCCACTTT. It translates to CASSLDRGRKPLHF.

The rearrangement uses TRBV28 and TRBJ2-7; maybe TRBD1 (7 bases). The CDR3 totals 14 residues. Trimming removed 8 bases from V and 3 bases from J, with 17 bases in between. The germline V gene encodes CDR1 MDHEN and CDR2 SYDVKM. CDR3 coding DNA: TGTGCCAGCCGTTCGGCAGGGGGGTTCTACGAGCAGTACGTC. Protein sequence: CASRSAGGFYEQYV.